The sample holds one count of the clone carrying this TCR beta chain. What it binds is not known. V gave up 4 bases and J gave up 5 bases; unmatched junction bases: 8. The CDR3 consists of 15 residues. Germline values: CDR1 SGDLS, CDR2 YYNGEE. The data derive from a study of OX40 agonist ivuxolimab in advanced cancers. In the study overall: Two patients with cutaneous melanoma and one with hepatocellular carcinoma, three in total, showed partial responses. The study's findings and limits: Blood T cells, both CD4+ and CD8+, expanded clonally by week 6 at 0.1 to 3.0 mg/kg.

Generated by immunoSEQ multiplex PCR, the TCRdb table keeps only in-frame clones and is missing some. Of about 74,000 clones in the sample, around nine tenths were seen once. This receptor was taken from an adult with an advanced solid tumor such as melanoma, head and neck, liver or kidney cancer. The chain is built from TRBV9 and TRBJ2-1; 8 nucleotides agree with TRBD2. The material was CD4+ or CD8+ T cells sorted from blood, obtained in a trial of the OX40 agonist ivuxolimab. CDR3: CASSPSSGSDNEQFF. CDR3 nucleotide sequence: TGTGCCAGCAGCCCCTCGAGCGGGAGCGACAATGAGCAGTTCTTC. Filled out from reference TRBV9 and TRBJ2-1, the complete variable domain reads DSGVTQTPKHLITATGQRVTLRCSPRSGDLSVYWYQQSLDQGLQFLIQYYNGEERAKGNILERFSAQQFPDLHSELNLSSLELGDSALYFCASSPSSGSDNEQFFGPGTRLTVL.